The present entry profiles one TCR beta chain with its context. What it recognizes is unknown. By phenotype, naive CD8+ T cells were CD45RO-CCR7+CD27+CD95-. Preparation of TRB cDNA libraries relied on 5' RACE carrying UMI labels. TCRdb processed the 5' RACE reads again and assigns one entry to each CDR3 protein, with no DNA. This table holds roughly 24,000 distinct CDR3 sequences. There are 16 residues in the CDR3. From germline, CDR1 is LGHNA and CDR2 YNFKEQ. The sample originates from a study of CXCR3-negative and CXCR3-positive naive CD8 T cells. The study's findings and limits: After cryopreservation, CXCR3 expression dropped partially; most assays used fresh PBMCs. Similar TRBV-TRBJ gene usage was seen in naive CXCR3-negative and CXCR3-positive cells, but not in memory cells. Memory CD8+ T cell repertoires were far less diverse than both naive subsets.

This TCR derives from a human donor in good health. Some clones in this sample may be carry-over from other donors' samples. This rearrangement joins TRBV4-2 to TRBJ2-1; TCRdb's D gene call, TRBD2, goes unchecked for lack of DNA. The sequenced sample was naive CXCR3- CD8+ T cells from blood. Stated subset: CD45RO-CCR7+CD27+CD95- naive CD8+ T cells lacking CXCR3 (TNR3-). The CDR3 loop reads CASSQQIAGGGYEQFF.